This TCR beta chain was obtained from a study of PD-L1 blockade in urothelial cancer. The germline V gene has CDR1 MDHEN and CDR2 SYDVKM. V trimming: 3 bases; J trimming: 0 bases; junction bases outside the gene matches: 5. The CDR3 is 16 residues long. Time point noted: peripheral blood 6 weeks after treatment start. Sequenced by immunoSEQ multiplex PCR; TCRdb stores in-frame clones only, minus some. The sample shows 100,000 to 150,000 clones, more than 70% of them seen only once. This clonotype originated in a man between 50 and 59 years old with urothelial cancer. The sample in question was PBMCs, obtained around atezolizumab (anti-PD-L1) treatment. V usage is TRBV28 and J usage is TRBJ2-3, with 8 nucleotides matching TRBD2. The CDR3 region is CASSFSGVPSTDTQYF. In DNA, the CDR3 is TGTGCCAGCAGTTTTAGCGGGGTCCCTAGCACAGATACGCAGTATTTT.